This T cell receptor beta chain was captured in a study of radiation and T cells in renal cell carcinoma. Study-level points and caveats: From baseline, blood top tumor clonotypes peaked at 2 weeks post-radiation.

The method was immunoSEQ multiplex PCR; TCRdb's version includes in-frame clones alone and lacks a portion of them. The profile covers fewer than 200,000 clones, with about 88% appearing a single time and 11% taken by the ten largest. Time point meaning: blood 4 weeks post-SBRT, at nephrectomy. As to treatment: 15 Gy SBRT to primary tumor, nephrectomy 4 weeks later. Blood was sampled at baseline, 2 weeks and 4 weeks after SBRT. This renal cell carcinoma was of the clear cell type. As for this clone: Its antigen remains unidentified.

Material: blood, obtained from a patient whose treatment included radiotherapy and nephrectomy. The clonotype comes from a woman in her 50s with renal cell carcinoma.

CDR3: CASSPGTSGGAQETQYF. The CDR3 DNA sequence: TGTGCCAGCAGCCCGGGGACTAGCGGGGGGGCCCAAGAGACCCAGTACTTC. This rearrangement joins TRBV4-2 to TRBJ2-5, with 16 bases matching TRBD2. The germline gives CDR1 LGHNA, CDR2 YNFKEQ. The CDR3 runs to 17 residues. Trimming cost V 4 bases and J 1 base; bases outside gene matches: 3.